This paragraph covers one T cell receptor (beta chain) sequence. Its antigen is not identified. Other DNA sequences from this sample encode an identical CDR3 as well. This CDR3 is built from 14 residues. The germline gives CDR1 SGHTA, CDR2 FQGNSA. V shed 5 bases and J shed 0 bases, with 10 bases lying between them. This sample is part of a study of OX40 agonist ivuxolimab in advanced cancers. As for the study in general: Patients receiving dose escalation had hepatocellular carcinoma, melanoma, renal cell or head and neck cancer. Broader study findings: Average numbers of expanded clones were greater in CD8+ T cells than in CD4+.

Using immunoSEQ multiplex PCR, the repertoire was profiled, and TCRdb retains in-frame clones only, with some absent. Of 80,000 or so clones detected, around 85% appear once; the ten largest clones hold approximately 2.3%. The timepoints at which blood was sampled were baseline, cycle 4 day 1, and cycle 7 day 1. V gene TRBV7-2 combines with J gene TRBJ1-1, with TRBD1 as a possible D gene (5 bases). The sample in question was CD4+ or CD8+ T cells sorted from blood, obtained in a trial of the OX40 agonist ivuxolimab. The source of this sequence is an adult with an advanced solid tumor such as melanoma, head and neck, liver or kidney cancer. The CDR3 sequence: CASSLGPLNTEAFF. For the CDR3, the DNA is TGTGCCAGCAGCCTGGGGCCATTGAACACTGAAGCTTTCTTT.